Listed below are T cell receptor beta chains from one sample, sequenced in a study of a mutant IDH1 vaccine in newly diagnosed glioma. Sequencing was performed with immunoSEQ multiplex PCR; in TCRdb, only in-frame clones are kept and a portion is missing. Altogether about 68,000 clones are present, almost 85% being singletons, with the ten largest covering 10% to 15%. The antigens these receptors bind are not known. The material sequenced was PBMCs, taken from a glioma patient whose treatment included an IDH1 peptide vaccine. All receptors come from a man younger than 35 with glioma. Both conserved end residues are part of each CDR3. Each record gives: V gene, clone size, D gene, J gene, CDR3 protein, CDR3 DNA. The D gene is left open where the match is weak. Clone size appears in some rows only: once, few, many, or a class for an expanded clone.

V gene: TRBV7-2; clone size: once; D gene: -; J gene: TRBJ1-4; CDR3 protein: CASSLAAATNEKLFF; CDR3 DNA: TGTGCCAGCAGCTTAGCGGCAGCAACTAATGAAAAACTGTTTTTT
V gene: TRBV4-2; clone size: -; D gene: TRBD2; J gene: TRBJ2-1; CDR3 protein: CASSPRLASDQRYNEQFF; CDR3 DNA: TGTGCCAGCAGCCCCCGACTAGCCTCTGATCAACGTTACAATGAGCAGTTCTTC
V gene: TRBV5-6; clone size: few; D gene: -; J gene: TRBJ1-1; CDR3 protein: CASSFRQAQPEAFF; CDR3 DNA: TGTGCCAGCAGCTTTAGGCAGGCTCAGCCTGAAGCTTTCTTT
V gene: TRBV5-6; clone size: -; D gene: TRBD1; J gene: TRBJ1-1; CDR3 protein: CASSLGTDHYFLRDTEAFF; CDR3 DNA: TGTGCCAGCAGCCTCGGGACAGACCACTACTTTTTAAGAGACACTGAAGCTTTCTTT
V gene: TRBV11-2; clone size: -; D gene: -; J gene: TRBJ1-2; CDR3 protein: CASSLGSGIGYTF; CDR3 DNA: TGTGCCAGCAGCTTAGGTAGCGGCATAGGCTACACCTTC
V gene: TRBV7-9; clone size: once; D gene: TRBD2; J gene: TRBJ2-1; CDR3 protein: CASSALSTSGDNEQFF; CDR3 DNA: TGTGCCAGCAGCGCATTATCGACTAGCGGCGACAATGAGCAGTTCTTC
V gene: TRBV11-2; clone size: -; D gene: TRBD1; J gene: TRBJ1-3; CDR3 protein: CASQGVGNTIYF; CDR3 DNA: TGTGCCAGCCAGGGGGTTGGAAACACCATATATTTT
V gene: TRBV7-8; clone size: -; D gene: -; J gene: TRBJ1-3; CDR3 protein: CASSSLGGSTDF; CDR3 DNA: TGTGCCAGCAGCTCCCTGGGGGGTTCTACGGATTTT
V gene: TRBV5-8; clone size: medium-sized; D gene: -; J gene: TRBJ1-5; CDR3 protein: CASSPDSSNQPQHF; CDR3 DNA: TGTGCCAGCAGTCCTGACAGTAGCAATCAGCCCCAGCATTTT
V gene: TRBV28; clone size: -; D gene: TRBD1; J gene: TRBJ2-3; CDR3 protein: CASSDRGGSHTDTQYF; CDR3 DNA: TGTGCCAGCAGTGACAGGGGTGGTTCACACACAGATACGCAGTATTTT
V gene: TRBV7-9; clone size: few; D gene: -; J gene: TRBJ1-1; CDR3 protein: CASSLVQGATEAFF; CDR3 DNA: TGTGCCAGCAGCTTAGTGCAGGGTGCCACTGAAGCTTTCTTT
V gene: TRBV13; clone size: -; D gene: TRBD2; J gene: TRBJ2-1; CDR3 protein: CASSVVMTGGGGRNEQFF; CDR3 DNA: TGTGCCAGCAGCGTTGTTATGACTGGGGGCGGGGGGCGCAATGAGCAGTTCTTC
V gene: TRBV6-4; clone size: -; D gene: -; J gene: TRBJ1-6; CDR3 protein: CASSASGNSPLHF; CDR3 DNA: TGTGCCAGCAGCGCGTCGGGGAATTCACCCCTCCACTTT